Following are 15 T cell receptor beta chains from one sample sequenced in a study of CD8 T cells in Susac syndrome. With random hexamers, reverse transcription was performed on 0.5 to 1 ug of RNA. TCRdb recomputed calls from the immunoSEQ multiplex PCR reads with MiXCR, one row per CDR3 protein. The data show approximately 280,000 distinct CDR3 sequences, roughly 84% seen once. Sequenced material: CD8+ T cells from PBMCs. These receptors were collected from a human donor with multiple sclerosis.

The chain has TRBV5-5 and TRBJ2-3, with 14 bases fitting TRBD2. The V and J ends lost 5 bases and 2 bases, in that order; junction bases with no gene match: 10. Germline CDR1 SGHKS, CDR2 YYEKEE (reference sequence). The CDR3 has 18 amino acids. The CDR3 reads CASRGLAGGGRLTDTQYF. As DNA, the CDR3 is TGTGCCAGCAGAGGACTAGCGGGAGGTGGAAGGCTCACAGATACGCAGTATTTT.

The CDR3 DNA reads TGTGCCAGCAGTTACGGGGTAGCGGGGGAGCAGTATTTT. The encoded protein is CASSYGVAGEQYF. This chain connects TRBV12-3 or TRBV12-4 to TRBJ2-3, with TRBD2 matching over 9 bases. This CDR3 region has 13 residues. Unmatched junction bases numbered 7, after V lost 4 bases and J lost 11 bases.

The V gene is TRBV27, the J gene TRBJ2-1, with D possibly TRBD2 on 6 matching bases. Germline loops: CDR1 MNHEY, CDR2 SMNVEV (reference sequence). V was cut by 6 bases and J by 7 bases, with 16 bases left in between. The CDR3 runs to 14 residues. The chain's CDR3 is CASRWRGEGNEQFF. CDR3 sequence (DNA): TGTGCCAGCAGGTGGCGGGGTGAAGGGAATGAGCAGTTCTTC.

This clonotype turned up a few times. V usage is TRBV27 and J usage is TRBJ1-2; D remains unclear. Germline V lookup: CDR1 MNHEY, CDR2 SMNVEV (reference sequence). The CDR3 is 14 amino acids. The V end was cut by 6 bases, the J end by 1 base, with 12 bases between. The CDR3 reads CASRGRPSNYGYTF. The CDR3 nucleotides are TGTGCCAGCAGGGGTCGACCGAGTAACTATGGCTACACCTTC.

The chain combines TRBV20-1 with TRBJ2-5, with D perhaps being TRBD1 or TRBD2 (6 bases each). The CDR3 consists of 15 residues. V lost 1 base, J lost 5 bases, and 17 bases lay in between. CDR1 DFQATT and CDR2 SNEGSKA come from the germline V gene (reference sequence). The CDR3 is CSARGKGGLRETQYF. The CDR3 DNA follows: TGCAGTGCTAGAGGAAAGGGGGGTCTGAGGGAGACCCAGTACTTC.

V and J are TRBV15 and TRBJ2-2; 11 bases fit TRBD1. Per germline, CDR1 LNHNV and CDR2 YYDKDF (reference sequence). V lost 0 bases and J lost 3; bases outside the gene matches: 3. The CDR3 has 17 residues. The CDR3 sequence is CATSREGQGAYTGELFF. Written as DNA, the CDR3 is TGTGCCACCAGCAGAGAAGGACAGGGGGCGTACACCGGGGAGCTGTTTTTT.

This rearrangement joins TRBV27 to TRBJ1-2; 10 bases are a match to TRBD1. J was trimmed by 7 bases and V by 3 bases; bases with no gene match: 5. Germline CDR1 reads MNHEY; CDR2 reads SMNVEV (reference sequence). The CDR3 spans 14 residues. CDR3 amino acids: CASSLSRTGGGYTF. The DNA of the CDR3 is TGTGCCAGCAGTTTGTCCCGGACAGGGGGTGGCTACACCTTC.

The CDR3 is CSARDYGEGNTEAFF. DNA for the CDR3: TGCAGTGCTAGAGATTACGGGGAAGGTAACACTGAAGCTTTCTTT. The chain combines TRBV20-1 with TRBJ1-1; no clear D gene. The V end was cut by 0 bases, the J end by 2 bases, with 13 bases between. This CDR3 region has 15 residues. Germline values: CDR1 DFQATT, CDR2 SNEGSKA (reference sequence).

The chain has TRBV27 and TRBJ2-1; D is possibly TRBD2 (6 bases). Germline-derived CDR1 and CDR2 are MNHEY and SMNVEV (reference sequence). The CDR3 has 14 amino acids. V was pared by 6 bases and J by 0 bases, with 9 bases between. Here the CDR3 reads CASRGLPSYNEQFF. CDR3 bases: TGTGCCAGCAGGGGACTCCCCTCCTACAATGAGCAGTTCTTC.

This clonotype was recorded a few times. The rearrangement uses TRBV10-3 and TRBJ2-7; 12 nucleotides align to TRBD2. This CDR3 has 18 amino acids. Germline V gene data show CDR1 as ENHRY and CDR2 as SYGVKD. Germline trimming cut 3 bases from V and 2 bases from J; bases unmatched to any gene: 11. The CDR3 DNA reads TGTGCCATCAGTGACCGGACTAGCGGGATAGGGGGGACCTACGAGCAGTACTTC. Translating it yields CAISDRTSGIGGTYEQYF.

V usage is TRBV14 and J usage is TRBJ2-7; 9 nucleotides match TRBD2. The CDR3 runs 17 residues. V dropped 1 base and J dropped 2; count of bases not matched to a gene: 9. Per germline, CDR1 SGHDN and CDR2 FVKESK. The chain's CDR3 is CASSQAGSGRYTYEQYF. CDR3 bases: TGTGCCAGCAGCCAAGCTGGGAGCGGGAGGTACACCTACGAGCAGTACTTC.

The chain joins TRBV27 to TRBJ2-6; D gene unclear. Looked up from germline, CDR1 is MNHEY and CDR2 is SMNVEV (reference sequence). Deletions cut 6 bases from V and 0 bases from J, with 18 bases between. The CDR3 has 18 amino acids. The CDR3 reads CASRKIVAQNSGANVLTF. The CDR3 DNA reads TGTGCCAGCAGAAAAATCGTAGCCCAGAACTCTGGGGCCAACGTCCTGACTTTC. The entire variable domain, with the rest obtained from reference TRBV27 and TRBJ2-6, is as follows: EAQVTQNPRYLITVTGKKLTVTCSQNMNHEYMSWYRQDPGLGLRQIYYSMNVEVTDKGDVPEGYKVSRKEKRNFPLILESPSPNQTSLYFCASRKIVAQNSGANVLTFGAGSRLTVL.

The V and J genes are TRBV6-2 or TRBV6-3 and TRBJ2-7, with unresolved D. The germline V gene has CDR1 MNHEY and CDR2 SVGEGT. The CDR3 is 15 residues long. The V gene lost 6 bases and the J gene lost 5 bases, with 20 bases spanning the gap. Written as DNA, the CDR3 is TGTGCCAGCAGCCCCATCATCATCCGACTGGACGAGCAGTACTTC. Translating gives CASSPIIIRLDEQYF.

The chain employs TRBV19 and TRBJ2-5; 11 nucleotides line up with TRBD2. Germline trimming cut 8 bases from V and 5 bases from J; bases unmatched to any gene: 4. The CDR3 has 13 residues. In germline, CDR1 is LNHDA, CDR2 SQIVND (reference sequence). CDR3 bases: TGTGCCAGTGCACTAGCGGGAGACGAGACCCAGTACTTC. Translating it yields CASALAGDETQYF.

The gene calls are TRBV20-1 and TRBJ2-7; no clear D. Germline V CDR1 and CDR2: DFQATT, SNEGSKA (reference sequence). V was shortened by 6 bases and J by 5 bases, with 11 bases between the two germline ends. The CDR3 length is 11 residues. In DNA, the CDR3 is TGCAGTGCCCGCCCTAACAACGAGCAGTACTTC. Translated, it gives CSARPNNEQYF.